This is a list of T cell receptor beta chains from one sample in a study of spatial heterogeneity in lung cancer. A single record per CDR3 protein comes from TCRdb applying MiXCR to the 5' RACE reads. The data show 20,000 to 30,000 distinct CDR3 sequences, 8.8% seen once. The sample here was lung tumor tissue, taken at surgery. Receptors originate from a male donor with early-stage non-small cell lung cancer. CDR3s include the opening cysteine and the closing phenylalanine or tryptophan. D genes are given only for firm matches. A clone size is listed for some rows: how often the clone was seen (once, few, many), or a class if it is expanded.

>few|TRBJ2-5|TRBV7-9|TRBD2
CASSLWRGNQETQYF
TGTGCCAGCAGCTTATGGCGGGGGAATCAAGAGACCCAGTACTTC
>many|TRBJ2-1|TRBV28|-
CASSSSGLLRNEQFF
TGTGCCAGCAGTTCATCGGGGCTTCTTCGCAATGAGCAGTTCTTC
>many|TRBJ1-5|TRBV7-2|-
CASSPRGGSNQPQHF
TGTGCCAGCAGCCCCAGGGGCGGGTCTAATCAGCCCCAGCATTTT
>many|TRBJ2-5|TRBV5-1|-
CASRTTETQYF
TGCGCCAGCAGAACCACAGAGACCCAGTACTTC
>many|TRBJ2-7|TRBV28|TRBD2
CASSHGGVAGGPVYEQYF
TGTGCCAGCAGTCACGGGGGTGTAGCGGGAGGGCCCGTGTACGAGCAGTACTTC
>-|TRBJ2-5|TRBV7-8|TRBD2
CASLAGLAGAQETQYF
TGTGCCAGCCTAGCAGGACTAGCGGGGGCCCAAGAGACCCAGTACTTC
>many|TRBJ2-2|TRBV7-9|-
CVLPGPNTGELFF
TGTGTGCTTCCCGGGCCGAACACCGGGGAGCTGTTTTTT
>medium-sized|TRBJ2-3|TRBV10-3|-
CAITPGGADTQYF
TGTGCCATCACCCCCGGCGGGGCAGATACGCAGTATTTT
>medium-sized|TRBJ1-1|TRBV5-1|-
CASGQGSTEAFF
TGCGCCAGCGGCCAGGGAAGCACTGAAGCTTTCTTT
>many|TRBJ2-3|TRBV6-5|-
CASSSLMNTQYF
TGTGCCAGCAGTTCACTGATGAATACGCAGTATTTT
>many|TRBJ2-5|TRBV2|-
CASSETEETQYF
TGTGCCAGCAGTGAGACAGAAGAGACCCAGTACTTC
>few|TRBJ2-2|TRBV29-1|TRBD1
CSPGQGAGGELFF
TGCAGCCCGGGACAGGGGGCGGGCGGGGAGCTGTTTTTT
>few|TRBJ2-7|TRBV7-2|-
CASSWTSGTDYEQYF
TGTGCCAGCAGCTGGACCTCCGGGACGGACTACGAGCAGTACTTC
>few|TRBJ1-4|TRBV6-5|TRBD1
CASSYISQGAGEKLFF
TGTGCCAGCAGTTACATCTCACAGGGGGCTGGCGAAAAACTGTTTTTT
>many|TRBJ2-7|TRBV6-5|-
CASSYRRTADYEQYF
TGTGCCAGCAGTTACAGAAGGACAGCTGACTACGAGCAGTACTTC
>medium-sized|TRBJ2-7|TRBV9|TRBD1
CASSVDRVPREQYF
TGTGCCAGCAGCGTGGACAGGGTGCCTCGCGAGCAGTACTTC
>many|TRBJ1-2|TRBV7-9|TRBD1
CASSSQDRGRGGYTF
TGTGCCAGCAGCTCGCAGGACAGGGGGCGAGGTGGCTACACCTTC
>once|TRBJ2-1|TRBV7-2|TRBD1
CASRLGQYNEQFF
TGTGCCAGCAGATTGGGACAGTACAATGAGCAGTTCTTC
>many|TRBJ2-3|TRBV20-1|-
CSARDPARGGSTDTQYF
TGCAGTGCTAGAGATCCGGCGAGGGGGGGGAGCACAGATACGCAGTATTTT
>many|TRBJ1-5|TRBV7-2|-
CASAQGRDQPQHF
TGTGCCAGCGCACAGGGTCGGGATCAGCCCCAGCATTTT
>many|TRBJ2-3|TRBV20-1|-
CSAPGRGQADTQYF
TGCAGTGCCCCCGGGCGGGGGCAAGCAGATACGCAGTATTTT
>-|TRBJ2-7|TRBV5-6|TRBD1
CASSMGQSYEQYF
TGTGCCAGCAGCATGGGACAGTCCTACGAGCAGTACTTC
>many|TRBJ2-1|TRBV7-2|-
CASSYAGKYYNEQFF
TGTGCCAGCAGCTATGCGGGAAAATACTACAATGAGCAGTTCTTC
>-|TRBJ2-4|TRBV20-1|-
CSADEPGRAKNIQYF
TGCAGTGCTGACGAGCCGGGGCGAGCCAAAAACATTCAGTACTTC
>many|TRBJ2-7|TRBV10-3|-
CAISGLSDGESYEQYF
TGTGCCATCAGCGGACTTTCGGACGGGGAGTCCTACGAGCAGTACTTC
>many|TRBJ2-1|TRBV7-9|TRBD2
CASSGPLAGVGDEQFF
TGTGCCAGCAGCGGCCCTCTAGCGGGAGTTGGTGATGAGCAGTTCTTC
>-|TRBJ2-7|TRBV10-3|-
CAISGDHEQYF
TGTGCCATCTCGGGGGACCACGAGCAGTACTTC
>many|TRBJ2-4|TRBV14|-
CASSQGDIQYF
TGTGCCAGCAGCCAAGGGGACATTCAGTACTTC
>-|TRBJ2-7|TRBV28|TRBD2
CASSFRGRAPYEQYF
TGTGCCAGCAGTTTCCGGGGGAGGGCCCCCTACGAGCAGTACTTC
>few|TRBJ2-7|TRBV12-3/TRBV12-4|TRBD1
CASSPYRGHSYEQYF
TGTGCCAGCAGTCCGTACAGGGGCCACTCCTACGAGCAGTACTTC
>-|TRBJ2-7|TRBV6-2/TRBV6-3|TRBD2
CASTARGGEQYF
TGTGCCAGCACCGCTCGCGGGGGCGAGCAGTACTTC
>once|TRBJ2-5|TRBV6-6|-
CPSNPDVQETQYF
TGTCCCAGCAATCCGGACGTACAAGAGACCCAGTACTTC
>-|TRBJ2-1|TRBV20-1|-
CSARPGVARYNEQFF
TGCAGTGCAAGGCCGGGGGTAGCGCGTTACAATGAGCAGTTCTTC
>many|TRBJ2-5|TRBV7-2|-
CASSLGQGETQYF
TGTGCCAGCAGCTTAGGGCAGGGAGAGACCCAGTACTTC
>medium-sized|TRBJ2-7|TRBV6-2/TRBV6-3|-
CASSFPSRDPTYEQYF
TGTGCCAGCAGCTTCCCATCCCGGGATCCCACCTACGAGCAGTACTTC
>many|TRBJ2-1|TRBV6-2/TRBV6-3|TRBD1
CASNPGTGRWGEQFF
TGTGCCAGCAACCCCGGGACAGGGAGATGGGGTGAGCAGTTCTTC
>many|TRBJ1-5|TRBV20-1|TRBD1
CSAVNRGRFNQPQHF
TGCAGTGCCGTGAACAGGGGCAGGTTCAATCAGCCCCAGCATTTT